These 20 T cell receptor beta chains were sequenced from one sample in a study of blood T cells in healthy people across ages. Primers used in a second PCR of roughly 6 to 11 cycles were a sample-barcoded 5' primer and a J-beta primer mix. Each CDR3 protein gets one entry after TCRdb re-called the 5' RACE reads with MiXCR. The sample shows roughly 1,500,000 distinct CDR3 sequences, 30% to 40% of them seen only once. The specimen was blood. These receptors were obtained from a woman aged 25 to 39 in good health.

The chain links TRBV5-1 to TRBJ2-3; D perhaps matches TRBD2 (5 bases). Trimming removed 2 bases from V and 8 bases from J, with 15 bases in between. The CDR3 runs to 14 residues. CDR1 and CDR2 (germline): SGHRS, YFSETQ. The CDR3 is CASSLGRVEGTQYF. The CDR3 DNA is TGCGCCAGCAGCTTAGGGCGGGTAGAAGGTACGCAGTATTTT.

The chain uses TRBV6-6 and TRBJ2-5; TRBD1 or TRBD2 may be the D gene (5 bases each). Gene TRBJ2-1 matches the end of the DNA better, so the J call may be wrong. CDR1 is MNHNY, CDR2 SVGAGI, per germline (reference sequence). This CDR3 has 15 residues. The CDR3 DNA reads as TGTGCCAGCACCCGGTCAGGTACTATGGGGGAGACCCAGTTCTTC. Its translation: CASTRSGTMGETQFF.

The rearrangement links TRBV5-1 to TRBJ2-4; TRBD1 might be the D (5 bases). The end of the DNA is better explained by TRBJ2-7, so the J call may be wrong. The CDR3 contains 15 residues. Germline values: CDR1 SGHRS, CDR2 YFSETQ. The CDR3 DNA follows: TGCGCCAGCCGGGTGCGTGACAGCAACTCTTACGAGCAGTACTTC. Translation gives CASRVRDSNSYEQYF.

The genes are TRBV9 and TRBJ2-7, with no clear D. The CDR3 runs to 16 residues. CDR1 and CDR2 (germline): SGDLS, YYNGEE. The V end was cut by 0 bases, the J end by 2 bases, with 15 bases between. CDR3 region: CASSVAPSPDPYEQYF. The CDR3, as DNA: TGTGCCAGCAGCGTAGCTCCATCGCCAGATCCCTACGAGCAGTACTTC.

This clonotype has at least ten counts. The chain carries TRBV15 and TRBJ1-5; D may be TRBD1 (6 bases). Per germline, CDR1 LNHNV and CDR2 YYDKDF (reference sequence). V lost 6 bases and J lost 3, with 12 bases in between. CDR3 length equals 14 residues. CDR3 loop: CATRDSRFNQPQHF. The CDR3 DNA sequence: TGTGCCACCAGGGACAGTAGATTCAATCAGCCCCAGCATTTT.

The chain is built from TRBV12-5 and TRBJ2-1, with 8 bases lining up with TRBD2. The germline gives CDR1 LGHNT, CDR2 FRNRAP. J lost 7 bases, V lost 0 bases, and 14 bases had no gene match. The CDR3 totals 18 residues. The CDR3 DNA reads as TGTGCTAGTGGTTTGGTATCCCTGGGGCGCGGGGGGAGAAATGAGCAGTTCTTC. As protein: CASGLVSLGRGGRNEQFF. The variable domain in full, completed from reference TRBV12-5 and TRBJ2-1, reads DARVTQTPRHKVTEMGQEVTMRCQPILGHNTVFWYRQTMMQGLELLAYFRNRAPLDDSGMPKDRFSAEMPDATLATLKIQPSEPRDSAVYFCASGLVSLGRGGRNEQFFGPGTRLTVL.

Only a few counts were recorded for this clonotype. The chain carries TRBV7-9 and TRBJ1-1, with D uncertain. This CDR3 has 10 residues. The germline V gene has CDR1 SEHNR and CDR2 FQNEAQ (reference sequence). Trimming removed 11 bases from V and 2 bases from J, with 6 bases in between. The CDR3 sequence is CAEGNTEAFF. CDR3 DNA sequence: TGTGCCGAAGGAAACACTGAAGCTTTCTTT.

The chain recombines TRBV11-2 with TRBJ2-7; no definite D call. The ends were cut back, 8 bases at V and 2 bases at J, with 19 bases in the middle. Looked up from germline, CDR1 is SGHAT and CDR2 is FQNNGV. The CDR3 has 15 residues. The CDR3 loop reads CASGPKASRAYEQYF. The CDR3 DNA is TGTGCCAGCGGGCCTAAGGCGTCGAGAGCCTACGAGCAGTACTTC. Together with reference TRBV11-2 and TRBJ2-7, the CDR3 gives the full variable domain: EAGVAQSPRYKIIEKRQSVAFWCNPISGHATLYWYQQILGQGPKLLIQFQNNGVVDDSQLPKDRFSAERLKGVDSTLKIQPAKLEDSAVYLCASGPKASRAYEQYFGPGTRLTVT.

The chain couples TRBV4-2 to TRBJ1-1; possibly TRBD1 for D (5 bases). The V end lost 0 bases, the J end lost 7 bases, and 9 bases lay between the germline ends. The germline V gene has CDR1 LGHNA and CDR2 YNFKEQ. There are 13 residues in the CDR3. Here the CDR3 reads CASSQDLGDEAFF. CDR3 nucleotides: TGTGCCAGCAGCCAAGATTTAGGGGATGAAGCTTTCTTT.

J is TRBJ1-5 and V is TRBV2; perhaps TRBD1 as D (6 bases). V was shortened by 6 bases and J by 1 base, with 13 bases between the two germline ends. CDR1 is SNHLY, CDR2 FYNNEI, per germline. The CDR3 has 15 residues. In nucleotides, the CDR3 is TGTGCCAGCAGCCCGGGGGCAGGGAGCAATCAGCCCCAGCATTTT. It encodes CASSPGAGSNQPQHF.

This clonotype has more than one count but fewer than ten. The genes are TRBV29-1 and TRBJ2-1; 9 nucleotides agree with TRBD2. The CDR3 covers 15 residues. V lost 2 bases, J lost 9 bases, and 11 bases stayed unmatched. CDR1 and CDR2 from the germline V gene are SQVTM and ANQGSEA. The CDR3 is CSVEKIAGGGSEQFF. The CDR3 coding sequence is TGCAGCGTTGAAAAAATTGCGGGAGGGGGAAGTGAGCAGTTCTTC.

This clonotype has just a few counts. CDR3 nucleotide sequence: TGTGCCATCAGTGAGCACGACAATGAGCAGTTCTTC. Translated, it gives CAISEHDNEQFF. The chain is built from TRBV10-3 and TRBJ2-1; D not certain. With 2 bases removed from V and 5 bases from J, the gap between germline ends came to 4 bases. Germline V gives CDR1 ENHRY, CDR2 SYGVKD. This CDR3 has 12 amino acids.

The count of this clonotype is one. This chain links TRBV20-1 with TRBJ1-5; a possible D gene is TRBD1 (6 bases). CDR1 DFQATT and CDR2 SNEGSKA come from the germline V gene (reference sequence). Trimming removed 1 base from V and 3 bases from J, with 10 bases in between. The CDR3 is 14 amino acids. This CDR3 is CSARVTGYNQPQHF. The CDR3 coding sequence is TGCAGTGCTAGAGTAACAGGGTACAATCAGCCCCAGCATTTT.

There are a few counts of this clonotype. The chain couples TRBV6-1 to TRBJ2-7; 8 nucleotides agree with TRBD1. The CDR3 contains 15 residues. Germline V gene data show CDR1 as MNHNS and CDR2 as SASEGT. After removal of 1 base from V and 4 bases from J, the junction contained 6 bases not matched to a gene. The CDR3 region is CASSEEGGTGYEQYF. The CDR3 DNA is TGTGCCAGCAGTGAAGAAGGGGGGACAGGTTACGAGCAGTACTTC.

This clonotype came up a few times. This rearrangement joins TRBV28 to TRBJ2-3, with D possibly matching TRBD1 (6 bases). Between the trimmed V and J ends, which lost 6 bases and 8 bases, there was a span of 21 bases. The germline gives CDR1 MDHEN, CDR2 SYDVKM. This CDR3 has 15 residues. The CDR3 bases are TGTGCCAGCAGCCCTCGGGACACCTCTTTTGGTACGCAGTATTTT. Its protein product is CASSPRDTSFGTQYF.

The chain joins TRBV20-1 to TRBJ1-5; tentative D call: TRBD1 (5 bases). This CDR3 contains 14 residues. CDR1 and CDR2 (germline): DFQATT, SNEGSKA (reference sequence). The CDR3 DNA sequence: TGCGCGCCGGGCCCCCAGGGTCTGAATCAGCCCCAGCATTTT. This encodes CAPGPQGLNQPQHF.

This clonotype was counted a single time. The genes are TRBV15 and TRBJ2-2; 7 bases agree with TRBD2. The CDR3 loop spans 14 amino acids. The V gene end was trimmed by 6 bases and the J gene end by 1 base; junction bases not matched to a gene: 2. Germline CDR1 reads LNHNV; CDR2 reads YYDKDF (reference sequence). The CDR3 DNA reads TGTGCCACCAGGTCTAGCGGGAACACCGGGGAGCTGTTTTTT. Amino acid sequence: CATRSSGNTGELFF.

The chain is built from TRBV28 and TRBJ2-7; the match to TRBD1 covers 9 bases. V gave up 3 bases and J gave up 7 bases; unmatched junction bases: 10. The CDR3 length is 15 residues. CDR1 is MDHEN, CDR2 SYDVKM, per germline. The CDR3 DNA is TGTGCCAGCAGTTTGGGGGACAGGGTCAAAATGGAGCAGTACTTC. This codes for CASSLGDRVKMEQYF.

This clonotype has ten or more counts. The chain carries TRBV29-1 and TRBJ2-1, with D possibly matching TRBD2 (7 bases). This CDR3 is built from 17 residues. Looked up from germline, CDR1 is SQVTM and CDR2 is ANQGSEA. The V end lost 0 bases, the J end lost 0 bases, and 15 bases lay between the germline ends. CDR3 nucleotide sequence: TGCAGCGTTGAAGAGTGGGGGGGCCAAAGCTCCTACAATGAGCAGTTCTTC. Residues: CSVEEWGGQSSYNEQFF.

This clonotype was observed a handful of times. The rearrangement links TRBV20-1 to TRBJ1-1; no clear D. CDR3 length: 10 residues. V was cut by 3 bases and J by 11 bases, with 10 bases left in between. Germline V gives CDR1 DFQATT, CDR2 SNEGSKA (reference sequence). The CDR3 reads CSASLTIAFF. The CDR3 coding sequence is TGCAGTGCTAGCCTCACAATTGCTTTCTTT.